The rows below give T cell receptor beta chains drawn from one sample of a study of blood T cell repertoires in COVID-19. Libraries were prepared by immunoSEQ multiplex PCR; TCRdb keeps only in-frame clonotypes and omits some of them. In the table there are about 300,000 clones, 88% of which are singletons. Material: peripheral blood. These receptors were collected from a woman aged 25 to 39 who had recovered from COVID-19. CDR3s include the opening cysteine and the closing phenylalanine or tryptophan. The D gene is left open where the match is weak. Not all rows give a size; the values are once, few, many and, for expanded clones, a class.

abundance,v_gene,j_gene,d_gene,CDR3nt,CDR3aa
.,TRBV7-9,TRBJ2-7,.,TGTGCCAGCAGCTTATTCATCGAGGGATACGAGCAGTACTTC,CASSLFIEGYEQYF
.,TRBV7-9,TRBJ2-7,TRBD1,TGTGCCAGCAGCTTAGTAGACAGGGCTAACGAGCAGTACTTC,CASSLVDRANEQYF
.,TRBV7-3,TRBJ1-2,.,TGTGCCAGCAGCTTAACGTCAGGATATGGCTACACCTTC,CASSLTSGYGYTF
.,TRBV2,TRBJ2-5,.,TGTGCCAGCAGTCCTGACTGGGAAGAGACCCAGTACTTC,CASSPDWEETQYF
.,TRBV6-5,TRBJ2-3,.,TGTGCCAGCAGTTTAGCTAGGGATACGCAGTATTTT,CASSLARDTQYF
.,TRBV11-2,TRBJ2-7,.,TGTGCCAGCAGCTTAGTTAATAGACAGTCCTACGAGCAGTACTTC,CASSLVNRQSYEQYF
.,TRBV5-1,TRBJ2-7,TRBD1,TGCGCCAGCAGCTCGGTAGGACAGGGTGTGGGCGAGCAGTACTTC,CASSSVGQGVGEQYF
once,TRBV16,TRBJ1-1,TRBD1,TGTGCCAGCAGCCCGGACAGGGTTGCTGAAGCTTTCTTT,CASSPDRVAEAFF
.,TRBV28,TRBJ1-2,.,TGTGCCAGCAGTATGGGGCTTGATGGCTACACCTTC,CASSMGLDGYTF
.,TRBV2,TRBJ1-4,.,TGTGCCAGCAGTCCAAAAGAAAAACTGTTTTTT,CASSPKEKLFF
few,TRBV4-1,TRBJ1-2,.,TGCGCCAGCAGCTCAAGCCGGGGGGGGCTTCTGACTGGCTACACCTTC,CASSSSRGGLLTGYTF
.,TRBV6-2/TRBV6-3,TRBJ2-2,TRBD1,TGTGCCAGCAGCATACAGGGGTTTGCCGGGGAGCTGTTTTTT,CASSIQGFAGELFF
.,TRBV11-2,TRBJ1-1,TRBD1,TGTGCCAGCAGCTTGATTCAGGGGGGCACTGAAGCTTTCTTT,CASSLIQGGTEAFF
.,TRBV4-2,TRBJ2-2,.,TGTGCCAGCAGCACGCCCCAGGGGCCCGGGGAGCTGTTTTTT,CASSTPQGPGELFF
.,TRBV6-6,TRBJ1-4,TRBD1,TGTGCCAGCAGGGACAGGAATAATGAAAAACTGTTTTTT,CASRDRNNEKLFF
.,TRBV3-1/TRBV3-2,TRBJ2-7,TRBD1,TGTGCCAGCAGCCAAAATGCGGGACAGGGGAACTACGAGCAGTACTTC,CASSQNAGQGNYEQYF
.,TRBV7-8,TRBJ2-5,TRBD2,TGTGCCAGCAGCTCAGTCACTAGCGGGGGGGCCGAGACCCAGTACTTC,CASSSVTSGGAETQYF
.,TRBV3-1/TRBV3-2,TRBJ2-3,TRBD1,TGTGCCAGCAGCCCGGGACAGGGCACAGATACGCAGTATTTT,CASSPGQGTDTQYF
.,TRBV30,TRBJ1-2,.,TGTGCCTGGAGGAAAAGGGGGAGTTCGGTCTATGGCTACACCTTC,CAWRKRGSSVYGYTF
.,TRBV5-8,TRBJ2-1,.,TGTGCCAGCAGCTTGGCGAACGAAGGCCGAGGCGAGCAGTTCTTC,CASSLANEGRGEQFF
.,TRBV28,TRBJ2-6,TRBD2,TGTGCCTCGGGGGGTTTTGGTTCTGGGGCCAACGTCCTGACTTTC,CASGGFGSGANVLTF
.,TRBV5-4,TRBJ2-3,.,TGTGCCAGCAGCTCCTTTGAGCGGGATACGCAGTATTTT,CASSSFERDTQYF
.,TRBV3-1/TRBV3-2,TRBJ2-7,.,TGTGCCAGCAGCCAAGATCCTTCCAGGGGTCTCGGCGAGCAGTACTTC,CASSQDPSRGLGEQYF